Each of the 24 T cell receptor beta chains below was sequenced from the same sample in a study of OX40 agonist ivuxolimab in advanced cancers. Generated by immunoSEQ multiplex PCR, the TCRdb table keeps only in-frame clones and is missing some. The profile shows 60,000 to 70,000 clones, 75% to 90% of them singletons. The specimen comprised CD4+ or CD8+ T cells sorted from blood, sampled in a trial of the OX40 agonist ivuxolimab. The receptor source for this set is an adult with an advanced solid tumor such as melanoma, head and neck, liver or kidney cancer.

V and J are TRBV19 and TRBJ2-1; TRBD2 might be the D (6 bases). The CDR3 is 16 amino acids. V dropped 5 bases and J dropped 0 bases, with 14 bases sitting between them. CDR1 and CDR2 (germline): LNHDA, SQIVND (reference sequence). CDR3 loop: CASSGSGSSSYNEQFF. The CDR3 nucleotides are TGTGCCAGTAGTGGTAGCGGCTCAAGCTCCTACAATGAGCAGTTCTTC. Full variable domain (rest looked up from reference TRBV19 and TRBJ2-1): DGGITQSPKYLFRKEGQNVTLSCEQNLNHDAMYWYRQDPGQGLRLIYYSQIVNDFQKGDIAEGYSVSREKKESFPLTVTSAQKNPTAFYLCASSGSGSSSYNEQFFGPGTRLTVL.

The V gene is TRBV7-2, the J gene TRBJ2-7; D is tentatively TRBD1 or TRBD2 (5 bases each). CDR3 length equals 13 residues. CDR1 and CDR2 (germline): SGHTA, FQGNSA. Deletions cut 5 bases from V and 6 bases from J, with 14 bases between. CDR3 nucleotide sequence: TGTGCCAGCAGCGGGGACGACGGGTTCGAGCAGTACTTC. Residues: CASSGDDGFEQYF.

As concerns this clone: Compared with germline, one end of the junction differs, possibly owing to a read error. The chain recombines TRBV28 with TRBJ2-7, with TRBD2 matching 7 bases. From germline, CDR1 is MDHEN and CDR2 SYDVKM. The CDR3 is 14 residues long. CDR3 DNA sequence: TGTGCCAGCACCCCTATCCGGGAGGCCCCCCCCGCCTTATTC. It codes for CASTPIREAPPALF.

This clone is a singleton in its sample. This chain connects TRBV28 to TRBJ2-4; weak D call: TRBD2 (5 bases). The CDR3 length is 12 residues. Trimming removed 5 bases at V and 5 bases at J, with 7 bases between. The V gene's germline CDR1 is MDHEN and CDR2 SYDVKM. Here the CDR3 DNA reads TGTGCCAGCAGTACAGCGGAAAACATTCAGTACTTC. It encodes CASSTAENIQYF.

The J gene is TRBJ2-2, the V gene TRBV9, with TRBD1 identical over 8 bases. The CDR3 spans 15 residues. Looked up from germline, CDR1 is SGDLS and CDR2 is YYNGEE. The trim removed 5 bases at V and 4 bases at J, leaving 7 bases unmatched. CDR3: CASSEGQGFTGELFF. CDR3 nucleotides: TGTGCCAGCAGTGAAGGACAGGGCTTCACCGGGGAGCTGTTTTTT.

V is TRBV9 and J is TRBJ2-5; 9 bases agree with TRBD2. The CDR3 has 16 residues. V lost 3 bases to trimming and J lost 2 bases; unmatched junction nucleotides: 8. Per germline, CDR1 SGDLS and CDR2 YYNGEE. The CDR3 sequence: CASSARTGLAQETQYF. The CDR3 bases are TGTGCCAGCAGCGCCCGTACGGGACTAGCACAAGAGACCCAGTACTTC.

V gene TRBV6-6 combines with J gene TRBJ1-5; D is ambiguous. This CDR3 is built from 12 residues. Germline V CDR1 and CDR2: MNHNY, SVGAGI (reference sequence). Trimming took off 4 bases at V and 5 bases at J, with 6 bases between the two ends. CDR3 coding DNA: TGTGCCAGCAGTTTGAAAGATCAGCCCCAGCATTTT. It is translated as CASSLKDQPQHF.

The chain employs TRBV27 and TRBJ2-2; 11 positions agree with TRBD2. The CDR3 covers 16 residues. V lost 6 bases and J lost 1; bases outside the gene matches: 4. The germline gives CDR1 MNHEY, CDR2 SMNVEV (reference sequence). The CDR3 region is CASRGLAVGNTGELFF. The CDR3 region has the DNA TGTGCCAGCAGGGGACTAGCGGTCGGGAACACCGGGGAGCTGTTTTTT.

The chain employs TRBV7-9 and TRBJ2-7, with D possibly TRBD1 on 6 matching bases. V shed 1 base and J shed 7 bases, with 17 bases lying between them. This CDR3 contains 15 residues. CDR1 is SEHNR and CDR2 is FQNEAQ in the germline V gene (reference sequence). The CDR3 DNA follows: TGTGCCAGCAGCTTAGGGCAGGGGCTTTCCTGGGAGCAGTACTTC. Translated: CASSLGQGLSWEQYF.

J is TRBJ2-1 and V is TRBV4-2; D ambiguous. Deletions cut 3 bases from V and 6 bases from J, with 9 bases between. The germline V gene encodes CDR1 LGHNA and CDR2 YNFKEQ. The CDR3 sequence is 13 residues long. CDR3 in DNA: TGTGCCAGCAGCCAGTGGTCTTTCAATGAGCAGTTCTTC. Amino acids: CASSQWSFNEQFF.

The chain couples TRBV5-4 to TRBJ2-3, with TRBD2 matching over 13 bases. The V and J ends lost 4 bases and 11 bases, in that order; junction bases with no gene match: 13. Germline V gives CDR1 SGHNT, CDR2 YYREEE (reference sequence). The CDR3 is made up of 16 amino acids. The CDR3 spells CASSPGKTSGGSRQYF. CDR3 nucleotides: TGTGCCAGCAGCCCGGGGAAGACTAGCGGGGGGTCTCGGCAGTATTTT.

The chain recombines TRBV7-6 with TRBJ2-1; maybe TRBD1 (5 bases). The CDR3 totals 13 residues. CDR1 is SGHVS, CDR2 FNYEAQ, per germline. The V end lost 4 bases, the J end lost 8 bases, and 12 bases lay between the germline ends. The CDR3, as DNA: TGTGCCAGCAGCTCCAGGGTGGGCGATGAGCAGTTCTTC. Translated: CASSSRVGDEQFF.

The CDR3 spells CSVRWLAGGEQFF. The CDR3 DNA sequence: TGCAGCGTTCGTTGGCTAGCGGGAGGGGAGCAGTTCTTC. This chain joins TRBV29-1 and TRBJ2-1; 12 bases match TRBD2. With V trimmed by 5 bases and J by 10 bases, 6 bases remained unmatched. Germline lookup yields CDR1 SQVTM and CDR2 ANQGSEA. This CDR3 spans 13 amino acids.

The chain employs TRBV7-9 and TRBJ2-5; 7 bases map to TRBD2. Trimming at V came to 5 bases and at J to 1 base, leaving 13 bases not matched to a gene. The CDR3 is 17 residues long. Germline-derived CDR1 and CDR2 are SEHNR and FQNEAQ (reference sequence). CDR3 sequence reads: CASSPGPSGRPQETQYF. For the CDR3, the DNA is TGTGCCAGCAGCCCGGGTCCTAGCGGCAGGCCCCAAGAGACCCAGTACTTC.

This clone was detected only a few times. The chain joins TRBV27 to TRBJ2-7; tentative D call: TRBD2 (6 bases). The CDR3 runs to 13 residues. V was cut by 3 bases and J by 4 bases, with 10 bases left in between. In germline, CDR1 is MNHEY, CDR2 SMNVEV (reference sequence). The CDR3 is CASSLALAYEQYF. CDR3 coding DNA: TGTGCCAGCAGTTTGGCACTAGCATACGAGCAGTACTTC.

The chain joins TRBV7-9 to TRBJ2-1; perhaps TRBD2 as D (5 bases). The CDR3 has 12 amino acids. Germline loops: CDR1 SEHNR, CDR2 FQNEAQ (reference sequence). Between the trimmed V and J ends, which lost 7 bases and 7 bases, there was a span of 11 bases. The CDR3 DNA follows: TGTGCCAGCACCCCGGGGATGAATGAGCAGTTCTTC. As protein: CASTPGMNEQFF. Full variable domain (outside the CDR3, taken from reference TRBV7-9 and TRBJ2-1): DTGVSQNPRHKITKRGQNVTFRCDPISEHNRLYWYRQTLGQGPEFLTYFQNEAQLEKSRLLSDRFSAERPKGSFSTLEIQRTEQGDSAMYLCASTPGMNEQFFGPGTRLTVL.

In DNA, the CDR3 is TGCGCCAGCAGCCCACAGGAGACAGGGCATTACACTGAAGCTTTCTTT. This codes for CASSPQETGHYTEAFF. The chain joins TRBV5-1 to TRBJ1-1, with 7 positions matching TRBD1. V shed 4 bases and J 3 bases; nucleotides not matched to a gene: 12. The germline V gene has CDR1 SGHRS and CDR2 YFSETQ. The CDR3 is made up of 16 amino acids.

This clone has only a few counts. The gene calls are TRBV28 and TRBJ1-5; D remains unclear. The germline CDR1 and CDR2 sequences are MDHEN and SYDVKM. V was pared by 5 bases and J by 0 bases, with 5 bases between. The CDR3 is 13 residues long. The CDR3 spells CASSEYSNQPQHF. The DNA of the CDR3 is TGTGCCAGCAGTGAATATAGCAATCAGCCCCAGCATTTT. Using reference TRBV28 and TRBJ1-5 for the parts outside the CDR3, the full variable domain is DVKVTQSSRYLVKRTGEKVFLECVQDMDHENMFWYRQDPGLGLRLIYFSYDVKMKEKGDIPEGYSVSREKKERFSLILESASTNQTSMYLCASSEYSNQPQHFGDGTRLSIL.

This clone has only one observation. The genes are TRBV19 and TRBJ2-5, with D perhaps matching TRBD2 (6 bases). This CDR3 region has 14 residues. V was trimmed by 2 bases and J by 5 bases, leaving 12 bases between them. Germline CDR1 is LNHDA and CDR2 is SQIVND (reference sequence). The CDR3: CASSIRGGLETQYF. The CDR3 DNA is TGTGCCAGTAGTATAAGGGGAGGTTTGGAGACCCAGTACTTC.

CDR3 in DNA: TGTGCCAGCTCACCACGGGCTCCGCAGGACGGGAGTGGACACAATGAGCAGTTCTTC. Translated: CASSPRAPQDGSGHNEQFF. V usage is TRBV18 and J usage is TRBJ2-1; a possible D gene is TRBD2 (6 bases). The germline gives CDR1 KGHSH, CDR2 LQKENI. The CDR3 has 19 residues. The germline V and J ends were trimmed by 1 base and 5 bases, with 24 bases remaining between them.

In its sample, this clone was seen once. The chain uses TRBV7-2 and TRBJ2-3, with no clear D. This CDR3 is built from 16 residues. The germline V gene encodes CDR1 SGHTA and CDR2 FQGNSA. V gave up 0 bases and J gave up 0 bases, with 10 bases separating them. The CDR3 sequence: CASSLAAPLSTDTQYF. CDR3 nucleotides: TGTGCCAGCAGCTTAGCGGCGCCCCTTAGCACAGATACGCAGTATTTT.

The chain employs TRBV19 and TRBJ2-7; D possibly corresponds to TRBD2 (5 bases). CDR3 length: 13 residues. With 3 bases removed from V and 6 bases from J, the gap between germline ends came to 12 bases. The germline V gene has CDR1 LNHDA and CDR2 SQIVND (reference sequence). The CDR3 reads CASSIGGGAEQYF. CDR3 coding DNA: TGTGCCAGTAGTATCGGTGGAGGAGCCGAGCAGTACTTC.

This clone showed up just once. The chain uses TRBV7-2 and TRBJ2-2; a possible D gene is TRBD2 (6 bases). This CDR3 comprises 15 residues. CDR1 is SGHTA, CDR2 FQGNSA, per germline. V was clipped by 2 bases and J by 6 bases, with 13 bases between them. CDR3 protein: CASSLTALAAGELFF. The DNA of the CDR3 is TGTGCCAGCAGCTTAACCGCCTTAGCGGCCGGGGAGCTGTTTTTT.

V gene TRBV18 combines with J gene TRBJ2-3, with 11 bases aligning to TRBD2. This CDR3 spans 17 amino acids. V shed 2 bases and J 4 bases; nucleotides not matched to a gene: 8. The V gene's germline CDR1 is KGHSH and CDR2 LQKENI. The CDR3 is CASSPKVGLAGADTQYF. CDR3 DNA sequence: TGTGCCAGCTCACCAAAGGTTGGACTAGCGGGCGCAGATACGCAGTATTTT. Full variable domain (rest looked up from reference TRBV18 and TRBJ2-3): NAGVMQNPRHLVRRRGQEARLRCSPMKGHSHVYWYRQLPEEGLKFMVYLQKENIIDESGMPKERFSAEFPKEGPSILRIQQVVRGDSAAYFCASSPKVGLAGADTQYFGPGTRLTVL.